A selection of T cell receptor beta chains follows, all from one sample in a study of identical twins. TCRdb called the 5' RACE reads again in MiXCR, with one record for every CDR3 protein. Seen here are approximately 680,000 distinct CDR3 sequences, 7.1% observed once, and the top ten hold 1.5% to 2%. The data were also submitted as part of a second study, on yellow fever vaccine responses in identical twins.

Material: PBMCs. These receptors all come from a woman in her late teens or twenties in good health. Each CDR3 is given with its conserved first and last residue. A D gene is named only where the DNA matches it firmly. Size tells how often a clone was seen (once, few, many) or the class of an expanded clone, and some rows leave it out.

many,TRBV3-1,TRBJ1-3,.,CASSQVRGNTIYF,TGTGCCAGCAGCCAAGTCAGGGGAAACACCATATATTTT
once,TRBV29-1,TRBJ2-2,.,CSVVKYTGELFF,TGCAGCGTTGTTAAATATACCGGGGAGCTGTTTTTT
many,TRBV10-3,TRBJ2-3,TRBD2,CAISDPGLADTDTQYF,TGTGCCATCAGTGACCCGGGACTAGCGGACACAGATACGCAGTATTTT
few,TRBV2,TRBJ2-3,.,CARAAGTSTDTQYF,TGTGCCAGGGCGGCAGGGACCAGCACAGATACGCAGTATTTT
many,TRBV3-1,TRBJ2-7,.,CASSQDRARNYEQYF,TGTGCCAGCAGCCAAGATAGGGCGAGAAACTACGAGCAGTACTTC
few,TRBV12-5,TRBJ2-7,.,CASGWNYEQYF,TGTGCTAGTGGTTGGAACTACGAGCAGTACTTC
.,TRBV27,TRBJ1-1,.,CASRTYDAYTEAFF,TGTGCCAGCAGGACATATGACGCTTACACTGAAGCTTTCTTT
many,TRBV12-3/TRBV12-4,TRBJ1-1,TRBD1,CASSPKQGTGGNTEAFF,TGTGCCAGCAGTCCCAAACAGGGGACAGGTGGGAACACTGAAGCTTTCTTT
many,TRBV15,TRBJ1-5,TRBD1,CATSPGTGGGQPQHF,TGTGCCACCAGTCCCGGGACAGGGGGCGGCCAGCCCCAGCATTTT
.,TRBV20-1,TRBJ1-2,TRBD1,CSATPGTANYGYTF,TGCAGTGCTACACCCGGGACAGCCAACTATGGCTACACCTTC
many,TRBV12-3/TRBV12-4,TRBJ1-2,.,CASSFGPGGYTF,TGTGCCAGCAGTTTCGGTCCTGGGGGCTACACCTTC
few,TRBV28,TRBJ2-1,.,CASLSPLHSYNEQFF,TGTGCCAGCCTCTCCCCGCTACACTCCTACAATGAGCAGTTCTTC
many,TRBV24-1,TRBJ2-7,.,CATSDGGEQYF,TGTGCCACCAGTGATGGAGGGGAGCAGTACTTC
many,TRBV29-1,TRBJ2-2,.,CSVGLVAGGISTGELFF,TGCAGCGTTGGATTGGTGGCAGGGGGGATTTCTACCGGGGAGCTGTTTTTT
.,TRBV5-5,TRBJ2-1,TRBD2,CASSLQAGGTYNEQFF,TGTGCCAGCAGCCTTCAGGCGGGAGGCACCTACAATGAGCAGTTCTTC
.,TRBV3-1,TRBJ2-7,.,CASSQGRRRSSYEQYF,TGTGCCAGCAGCCAAGGCCGTAGGCGTTCCTCCTACGAGCAGTACTTC
.,TRBV5-5,TRBJ2-5,TRBD2,CASSWEGPETQYF,TGTGCCAGCAGCTGGGAGGGGCCAGAGACCCAGTACTTC
many,TRBV20-1,TRBJ1-4,.,CSASKQGANEKLFF,TGCAGTGCTAGCAAACAGGGAGCTAATGAAAAACTGTTTTTT
many,TRBV7-9,TRBJ1-2,.,CASSSPRDITTNYGYTF,TGTGCCAGCAGCTCCCCCCGTGACATTACTACTAACTATGGCTACACCTTC
few,TRBV7-7,TRBJ2-5,.,CASSLGPVQETQYF,TGTGCCAGCAGCTTGGGCCCCGTCCAAGAGACCCAGTACTTC
few,TRBV27,TRBJ2-3,TRBD2,CASGAGLAGGTDTQYF,TGTGCCAGCGGGGCAGGACTAGCGGGGGGGACAGATACGCAGTATTTT
few,TRBV5-6,TRBJ2-5,.,CASILAGVQETQYF,TGTGCCAGCATCCTTGCAGGGGTTCAGGAGACCCAGTACTTC
few,TRBV10-3,TRBJ2-7,.,CAISPVSGDYEQYF,TGTGCCATCAGCCCCGTTTCGGGAGACTACGAGCAGTACTTC
few,TRBV2,TRBJ1-2,.,CASSGAGYTF,TGTGCCAGCAGCGGGGCTGGCTACACCTTC
few,TRBV5-1,TRBJ2-7,.,CASSLGPVGYEQYF,TGCGCCAGCAGCTTGGGTCCCGTGGGATACGAGCAGTACTTC
many,TRBV3-1,TRBJ2-1,.,CASSQAREQFF,TGTGCCAGCAGCCAAGCCCGTGAGCAGTTCTTC
.,TRBV12-3/TRBV12-4,TRBJ2-1,TRBD2,CASSSRGRAGEQFF,TGTGCCAGCAGTTCACGGGGGAGGGCCGGTGAGCAGTTCTTC
few,TRBV15,TRBJ2-1,TRBD2,CATSAWSGGGNEQFF,TGTGCCACCAGCGCCTGGAGCGGGGGAGGCAATGAGCAGTTCTTC
many,TRBV12-3/TRBV12-4,TRBJ1-2,TRBD1,CASSLAGQVYGYTF,TGTGCCAGCAGTTTAGCGGGACAGGTCTATGGCTACACCTTC
many,TRBV28,TRBJ2-7,.,CASSIRAGNEQYF,TGTGCCAGCAGCATTCGGGCAGGGAACGAGCAGTACTTC
few,TRBV4-1,TRBJ2-3,.,CASSHQGLTDTQYF,TGCGCCAGCAGCCACCAAGGACTGACAGATACGCAGTATTTT
few,TRBV11-2,TRBJ2-3,TRBD2,CASSFEGIASGRAVKAYTQYF,TGTGCCAGCAGCTTTGAAGGTATCGCTAGCGGGAGGGCCGTCAAAGCTTATACGCAGTATTTT
many,TRBV27,TRBJ2-1,.,CASSLSGTGGLAGYNEQFF,TGTGCCAGCAGTTTATCTGGGACAGGGGGACTAGCGGGTTACAATGAGCAGTTCTTC
many,TRBV12-3/TRBV12-4,TRBJ1-2,.,CASTRTGVRYDGYTF,TGTGCCAGCACCCGGACCGGGGTCCGCTATGATGGCTACACCTTC
.,TRBV7-7,TRBJ1-2,.,CASSPLIVDSFHGYTF,TGTGCCAGCAGCCCCCTCATAGTAGACAGCTTTCATGGCTACACCTTC
few,TRBV11-3,TRBJ2-7,.,CASSLLSPGLGSYEQYF,TGTGCCAGCAGCTTACTTTCTCCGGGACTGGGGTCCTACGAGCAGTACTTC
few,TRBV4-1,TRBJ2-1,.,CASSQVWLAYNEQFF,TGCGCCAGCAGCCAAGTGTGGCTAGCCTACAATGAGCAGTTCTTC
many,TRBV10-3,TRBJ1-5,.,CAAGLGDQPQHF,TGTGCCGCCGGGTTGGGCGATCAGCCCCAGCATTTT
many,TRBV29-1,TRBJ1-1,.,CSVSLQGTEAFF,TGCAGCGTATCTCTACAGGGCACTGAAGCTTTCTTT
many,TRBV5-6,TRBJ2-3,.,CASSLMRPRTDTQYF,TGTGCCAGCAGCTTAATGCGGCCCCGCACAGATACGCAGTATTTT
few,TRBV24-1,TRBJ2-5,.,CATSARGSGGETQYF,TGTGCCACCAGTGCTCGGGGGAGTGGGGGAGAGACCCAGTACTTC
many,TRBV5-1,TRBJ2-3,.,CASSLDLPDTQYF,TGCGCCAGCAGCTTGGACTTGCCGGATACGCAGTATTTT
many,TRBV4-1,TRBJ2-7,TRBD1,CASSSHRGTYEQYF,TGCGCCAGCAGCTCCCACAGGGGAACCTACGAGCAGTACTTC
.,TRBV12-3/TRBV12-4,TRBJ2-2,.,CASSPTARGTGELFF,TGTGCCAGCAGTCCAACGGCTCGCGGCACCGGGGAGCTGTTTTTT
.,TRBV20-1,TRBJ1-1,.,CSARDNPGPNTEAFF,TGCAGTGCTAGAGATAACCCAGGGCCGAACACTGAAGCTTTCTTT
few,TRBV28,TRBJ2-1,TRBD1,CASSITLGQGAQNEQFF,TGTGCCAGCAGTATAACCTTGGGACAGGGGGCGCAGAATGAGCAGTTCTTC
.,TRBV28,TRBJ2-6,TRBD1,CASRPRGQGSGANVLTF,TGTGCCAGCAGACCCAGGGGGCAGGGTTCTGGGGCCAACGTCCTGACTTTC
many,TRBV27,TRBJ2-1,.,CASSFAGRMYGYNEQFF,TGTGCCAGCAGTTTCGCGGGCAGGATGTATGGCTACAATGAGCAGTTCTTC
few,TRBV6-1,TRBJ2-2,TRBD2,CASRPPGTMAGELFF,TGTGCCAGCAGACCGCCCGGGACTATGGCCGGGGAGCTGTTTTTT
.,TRBV27,TRBJ1-6,.,CASSLGTLYSPLHF,TGTGCCAGCAGCCTAGGGACACTTTATTCACCCCTCCACTTT
.,TRBV4-1,TRBJ1-4,.,CASSDSRVGNEKLFF,TGCGCCAGCAGCGATAGTAGGGTGGGTAATGAAAAACTGTTTTTT
many,TRBV25-1,TRBJ2-2,.,CASSEYSSGELFF,TGTGCCAGCAGTGAATATAGTTCCGGGGAGCTGTTTTTT